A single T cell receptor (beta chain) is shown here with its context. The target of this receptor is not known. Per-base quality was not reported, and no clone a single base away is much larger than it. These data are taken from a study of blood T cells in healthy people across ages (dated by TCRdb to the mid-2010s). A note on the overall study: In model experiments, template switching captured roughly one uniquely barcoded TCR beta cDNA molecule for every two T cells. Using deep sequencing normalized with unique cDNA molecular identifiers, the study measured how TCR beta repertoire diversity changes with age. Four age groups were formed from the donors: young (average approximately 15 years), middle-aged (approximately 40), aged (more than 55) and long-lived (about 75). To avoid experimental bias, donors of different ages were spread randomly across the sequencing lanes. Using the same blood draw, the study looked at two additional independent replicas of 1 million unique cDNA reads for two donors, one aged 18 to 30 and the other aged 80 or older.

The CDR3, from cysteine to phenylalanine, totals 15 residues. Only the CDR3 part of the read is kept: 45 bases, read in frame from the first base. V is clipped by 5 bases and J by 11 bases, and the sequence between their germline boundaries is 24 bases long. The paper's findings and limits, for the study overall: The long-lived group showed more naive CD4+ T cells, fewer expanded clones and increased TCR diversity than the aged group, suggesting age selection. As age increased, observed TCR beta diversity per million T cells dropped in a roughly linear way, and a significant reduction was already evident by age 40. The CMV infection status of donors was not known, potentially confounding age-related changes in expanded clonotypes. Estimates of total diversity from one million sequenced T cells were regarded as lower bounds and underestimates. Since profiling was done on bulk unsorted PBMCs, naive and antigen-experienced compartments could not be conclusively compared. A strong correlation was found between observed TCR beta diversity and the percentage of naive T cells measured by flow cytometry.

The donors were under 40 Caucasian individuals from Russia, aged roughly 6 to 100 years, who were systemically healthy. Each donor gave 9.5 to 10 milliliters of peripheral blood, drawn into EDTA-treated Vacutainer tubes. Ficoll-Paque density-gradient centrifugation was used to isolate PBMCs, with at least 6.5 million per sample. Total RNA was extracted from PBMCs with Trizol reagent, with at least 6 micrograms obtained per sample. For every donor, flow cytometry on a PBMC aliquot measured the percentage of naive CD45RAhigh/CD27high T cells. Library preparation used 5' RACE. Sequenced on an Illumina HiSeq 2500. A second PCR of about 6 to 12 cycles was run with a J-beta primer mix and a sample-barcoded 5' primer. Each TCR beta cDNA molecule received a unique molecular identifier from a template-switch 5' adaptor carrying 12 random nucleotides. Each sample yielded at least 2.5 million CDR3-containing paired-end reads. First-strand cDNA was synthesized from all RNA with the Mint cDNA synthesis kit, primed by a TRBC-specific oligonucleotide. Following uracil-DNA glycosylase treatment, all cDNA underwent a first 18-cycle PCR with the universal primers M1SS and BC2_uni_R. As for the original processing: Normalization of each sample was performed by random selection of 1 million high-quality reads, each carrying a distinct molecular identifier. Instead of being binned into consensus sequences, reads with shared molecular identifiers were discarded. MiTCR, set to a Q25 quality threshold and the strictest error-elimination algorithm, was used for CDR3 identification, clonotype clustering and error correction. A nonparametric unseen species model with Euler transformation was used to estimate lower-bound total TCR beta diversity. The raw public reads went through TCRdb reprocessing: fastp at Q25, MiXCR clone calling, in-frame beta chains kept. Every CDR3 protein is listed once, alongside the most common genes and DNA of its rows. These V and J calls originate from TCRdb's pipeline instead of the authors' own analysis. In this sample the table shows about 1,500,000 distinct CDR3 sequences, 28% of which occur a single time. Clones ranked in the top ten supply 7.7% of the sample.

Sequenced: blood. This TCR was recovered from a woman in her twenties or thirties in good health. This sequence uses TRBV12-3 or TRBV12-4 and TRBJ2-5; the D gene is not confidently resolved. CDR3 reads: CASSLKGSSYNEQYF. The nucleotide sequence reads TGTGCCAGCAGTCTGAAGGGTTCCTCCTACAATGAGCAGTACTTC.